This TCR beta chain is drawn from a study of cytomegalovirus exposure and HLA in healthy donors. Findings of the study overall: A list of around 160 TCR beta chains associated with cytomegalovirus was given. In vitro work confirmed that three CMV-associated chains recognize CMV antigens. It was reported that the classifier diagnosed cytomegalovirus status with high specificity and sensitivity in both the original and validation cohorts.

The protocol was immunoSEQ multiplex PCR, while the TCRdb copy is restricted to in-frame clones and leaves out a portion. The sample holds 120,000 or so clones, around 90% seen once. There are 13 residues in the CDR3. CDR1 is MDHEN and CDR2 is SYDVKM in the germline V gene. V was pared by 6 bases and J by 3 bases, with 9 bases between. Turning to this clone: Its specificity is unknown. The same CDR3 can be traced to other DNA sequences in this sample.

The V gene is TRBV28, the J gene TRBJ1-5; tentative D call: TRBD1 (5 bases). The clonotype originates from a woman younger than 35 in good health and CMV-seronegative. The sample comprised PBMCs. The CDR3 coding sequence is TGTGCCAGCAGGCAGGGCTCCAATCAGCCCCAGCATTTT. Its translation is CASRQGSNQPQHF.